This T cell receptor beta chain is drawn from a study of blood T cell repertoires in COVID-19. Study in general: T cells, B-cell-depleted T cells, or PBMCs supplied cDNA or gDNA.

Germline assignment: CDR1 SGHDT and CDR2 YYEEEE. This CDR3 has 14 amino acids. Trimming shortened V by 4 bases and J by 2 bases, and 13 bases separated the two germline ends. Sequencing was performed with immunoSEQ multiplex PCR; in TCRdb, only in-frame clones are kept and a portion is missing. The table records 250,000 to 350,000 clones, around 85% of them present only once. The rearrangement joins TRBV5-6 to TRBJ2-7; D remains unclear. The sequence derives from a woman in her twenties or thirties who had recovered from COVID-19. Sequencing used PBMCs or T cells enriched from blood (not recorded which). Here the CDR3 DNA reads TGTGCCAGCAGCCGAGAAGCTTCGGCCTACGAGCAGTACTTC. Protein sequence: CASSREASAYEQYF.